This is a list of T cell receptor beta chains from one sample in a study of control samples from healthy donors and cancer patients. Assay: immunoSEQ multiplex PCR; the TCRdb copy retains only in-frame clones and omits some. The top ten clones hold more than 3.5% of a sample with approximately 110,000 clones, 90% of them seen once. Sequences were obtained from blood. These receptors originate from a human donor in good health. The donor label of this sample is uncertain. The CDR3 runs from the conserved cysteine through the conserved F or W. A D gene is named only where the DNA matches it firmly. Not every row has a clone size; where given, it reads once, few, many or a size class.

abundance,j_gene,v_gene,d_gene,CDR3aa,CDR3nt
NA,TRBJ1-5,TRBV7-5,NA,CVRSLDRAYYQPQHF,TGTGTCAGAAGCTTAGACAGGGCGTACTATCAGCCCCAGCATTTT
NA,TRBJ1-5,TRBV2,NA,CASQAPPHQPQHF,TGTGCCAGCCAGGCCCCCCCCCATCAGCCCCAGCATTTT
NA,TRBJ1-2,TRBV9,TRBD1,CASSKQGTYGYTF,TGTGCCAGCAGCAAACAGGGGACTTATGGCTACACCTTC
NA,TRBJ2-2,TRBV5-8,NA,CASSLGLEGTNTGELFF,TGTGCCAGCAGCTTAGGTTTAGAGGGGACGAACACCGGGGAGCTGTTTTTT
NA,TRBJ2-2,TRBV6-5,NA,CASRESSNTGELFF,TGTGCCAGCAGGGAGAGCTCGAACACCGGGGAGCTGTTTTTT
once,TRBJ1-6,TRBV12-5,NA,CASGFGNSPLHF,TGTGCTAGTGGTTTTGGGAATTCACCCCTCCACTTT
NA,TRBJ1-1,TRBV11-2,TRBD1,CASSGQGVNTEAFF,TGTGCCAGCAGCGGGCAGGGGGTGAACACTGAAGCTTTCTTT
NA,TRBJ2-6,TRBV7-9,NA,CASSLVLVPSGANVLTF,TGTGCCAGCAGCTTAGTTCTAGTCCCTTCTGGGGCCAACGTCCTGACTTTC
once,TRBJ2-3,TRBV9,NA,CASSVVAGTDTQYF,TGTGCCAGCAGCGTAGTGGCAGGCACAGATACGCAGTATTTT
NA,TRBJ2-1,TRBV4-3,TRBD1,CASSQVTGTGHYNEQFF,TGCGCCAGCAGCCAAGTAACCGGGACAGGGCATTACAATGAGCAGTTCTTC
NA,TRBJ2-7,TRBV6-6,NA,CASRSGGVPYEQYF,TGTGCCAGCAGGTCCGGGGGAGTCCCCTACGAGCAGTACTTC
NA,TRBJ2-1,TRBV19,NA,CASSVSGGRNEQFF,TGTGCCAGTAGTGTCTCCGGGGGAAGGAATGAGCAGTTCTTC
NA,TRBJ1-5,TRBV2,NA,CASSRQTQPQHF,TGTGCCAGCTCCCGGCAGACTCAGCCCCAGCATTTT
NA,TRBJ1-2,TRBV24-1,NA,CATSDIDRAYTF,TGTGCCACCAGTGACATCGACAGAGCCTACACCTTC
NA,TRBJ1-5,TRBV15,NA,CATSRDKGRHQPQHF,TGTGCCACCAGCAGAGATAAGGGGAGGCATCAGCCCCAGCATTTT
NA,TRBJ1-1,TRBV6-5,NA,CASTGTPTEAFF,TGTGCCAGCACCGGGACTCCCACTGAAGCTTTCTTT
NA,TRBJ1-2,TRBV20-1,NA,CSASSVRGYGYTF,TGCAGTGCTAGTTCTGTGCGGGGATATGGCTACACCTTC
NA,TRBJ1-5,TRBV11-2,TRBD1,CASSLDRGGQPQHF,TGTGCCAGCAGCCTGGACAGGGGTGGTCAGCCCCAGCATTTT
NA,TRBJ2-1,TRBV3-1/TRBV3-2,TRBD2,CASSPTSGGVEQFF,TGTGCCAGCAGCCCGACTAGCGGGGGGGTCGAGCAGTTCTTC
NA,TRBJ2-7,TRBV18,NA,CASSLFPQQGYEQYF,TGTGCCAGCTCACTATTCCCTCAACAGGGCTACGAGCAGTACTTC
NA,TRBJ1-1,TRBV9,TRBD1,CASSPNRGGTEAFF,TGTGCCAGCAGCCCTAACAGGGGGGGCACTGAAGCTTTCTTT
NA,TRBJ2-3,TRBV5-1,NA,CASTLQGTHTGDTQYF,TGCGCCAGCACGTTACAGGGGACTCACACGGGAGATACGCAGTATTTT
NA,TRBJ2-1,TRBV6-5,NA,CATNGGRAHNEQFF,TGTGCCACAAACGGAGGCCGGGCCCACAATGAGCAGTTCTTC
NA,TRBJ2-3,TRBV7-8,NA,CASSYVQGYDTQYF,TGTGCCAGCAGCTACGTTCAGGGTTACGATACGCAGTATTTT
NA,TRBJ1-2,TRBV3-1/TRBV3-2,NA,CASSQAEVGRYGYTF,TGTGCCAGCAGCCAAGCCGAGGTCGGACGCTATGGCTACACCTTC
NA,TRBJ1-5,TRBV19,NA,CASSISVDSRQPQHF,TGTGCCAGTAGTATTTCCGTGGACTCAAGGCAGCCCCAGCATTTT